The 30 T cell receptor beta chains given below trace back to one sample, sequenced in a study of T cell changes during pregnancy in multiple sclerosis (dated by TCRdb to between 2018 and 2020). Receptors were amplified or captured by the immunoSEQ multiplex PCR assay. As stored in TCRdb, this immuneACCESS dataset retains in-frame rearrangements with V and J assigned. A fraction of the clones does not appear; measured against another copy, unresolved V genes explain less than half of the discrepancy, and the remainder lacks a known reason. This sample comprises about 43,000 clones, approximately 91% of them detected only once. The ten largest clonotypes hold about 1.5% of the sample. Material for sequencing was PBMCs (not recorded whether the cells were cultured). The receptors here all came from a female donor with multiple sclerosis, enrolled in a pregnancy study.

The chain recombines TRBV6-4 with TRBJ2-3, with 11 positions matching TRBD2. Germline V lookup: CDR1 MRHNA, CDR2 SNTAGT. This CDR3 is 15 amino acids long. V lost 3 bases, J lost 2 bases, and 1 base stayed unmatched. The CDR3 sequence: CASSELAGATDTQYF. CDR3 DNA sequence: TGTGCCAGCAGTGAACTAGCGGGAGCCACAGATACGCAGTATTTT.

V gene TRBV10-1 combines with J gene TRBJ2-1, with D perhaps assigned TRBD1 or TRBD2 (6 bases each). Germline CDR1 is WNHNN and CDR2 is SYGVQD (reference sequence). The CDR3 runs to 14 residues. Deletions cut 8 bases from V and 8 bases from J, with 19 bases between. CDR3 loop: CASGTGGGRDEQFF. CDR3 coding DNA: TGCGCCAGCGGAACCGGTGGGGGGCGGGATGAGCAGTTCTTC.

In this sample, this clone turned up once. V gene TRBV11-2 combines with J gene TRBJ2-4; TRBD1 agrees at 12 bases. The CDR3 is 17 amino acids. Germline assignment: CDR1 SGHAT and CDR2 FQNNGV. V lost 5 bases, J lost 1 base, and 6 bases stayed unmatched. The CDR3 sequence: CASSPRGQGAAKNIQYF. In DNA form, the CDR3 reads TGTGCCAGCAGCCCCCGGGGACAGGGGGCGGCCAAAAACATTCAGTACTTC.

The chain uses TRBV30 and TRBJ1-2; unclear D gene. CDR3 size: 13 residues. The V end lost 7 bases, the J end lost 5 bases, and 17 bases lay between the germline ends. The V gene's germline CDR1 is GTSNPN and CDR2 SVGIG (reference sequence). CDR3 region: CAFRIATGYGYTF. The CDR3 bases are TGTGCCTTCCGGATCGCCACGGGGTATGGCTACACCTTC. Full variable domain (rest looked up from reference TRBV30 and TRBJ1-2): SQTIHQWPATLVQPVGSPLSLECTVEGTSNPNLYWYRQAAGRGLQLLFYSVGIGQISSEVPQNLSASRPQDRQFILSSKKLLLSDSGFYLCAFRIATGYGYTFGSGTRLTVV.

This rearrangement joins TRBV10-3 to TRBJ2-7; 9 bases line up with TRBD2. The CDR3 sequence is 14 residues long. With 3 bases clipped from V and 5 bases from J, the junction kept 5 bases outside the gene matches. CDR1 is ENHRY and CDR2 is SYGVKD in the germline V gene. The CDR3 nucleotides are TGTGCCATCAGTGATAGCGGGAGCGTCAACGAGCAGTACTTC. The encoded protein is CAISDSGSVNEQYF.

The chain joins TRBV4-2 to TRBJ1-2; the D is unclear. CDR1 and CDR2 from the germline V gene are LGHNA and YNFKEQ. V was clipped by 3 bases and J by 4 bases, with 18 bases between them. This CDR3 is built from 16 residues. The CDR3 here is CASSQAQGSTPYGYTF. The CDR3 DNA reads as TGTGCCAGCAGCCAGGCCCAAGGGTCGACCCCCTATGGCTACACCTTC.

This chain connects TRBV10-3 to TRBJ1-1; TRBD1 matches at 9 bases. Looked up from germline, CDR1 is ENHRY and CDR2 is SYGVKD. The V segment lost 4 bases and the J segment 3 bases; nucleotides outside the gene matches: 0. The CDR3 runs 13 residues. The CDR3 region is CAISGQGDTEAFF. Here the CDR3 DNA reads TGTGCCATCAGTGGACAGGGGGACACTGAAGCTTTCTTT.

The V gene is TRBV6-6, the J gene TRBJ2-2; tentatively, D is TRBD1 (5 bases). V was cut by 2 bases and J by 7 bases, with 14 bases left in between. Germline loops: CDR1 MNHNY, CDR2 SVGAGI (reference sequence). CDR3 length: 15 amino acids. CDR3 sequence reads: CASSYPTGTGGELFF. CDR3 DNA sequence: TGTGCCAGCAGTTACCCTACAGGAACCGGCGGGGAGCTGTTTTTT.

The chain is built from TRBV5-6 and TRBJ2-2; 14 nucleotides match TRBD2. The V segment lost 7 bases and the J segment 1 base; nucleotides outside the gene matches: 3. The germline V gene encodes CDR1 SGHDT and CDR2 YYEEEE. The CDR3 contains 16 residues. The CDR3, as DNA: TGTGCCAGCCAGGGACTAGCGGGAGAGAACACCGGGGAGCTGTTTTTT. Its protein product is CASQGLAGENTGELFF.

The J gene is TRBJ2-1, the V gene TRBV19, with 8 nucleotides matching TRBD2. The junction had 10 bases not matched to a gene; V was cut back by 7 bases and J by 5 bases. From germline, CDR1 is LNHDA and CDR2 SQIVND (reference sequence). The CDR3 extends over 15 amino acids. The CDR3 loop is CASTRASGLHNEQFF. The CDR3 coding sequence is TGTGCCAGTACAAGGGCTAGCGGGCTCCACAATGAGCAGTTCTTC.

V and J are TRBV7-9 and TRBJ2-7; 7 bases agree with TRBD2. The V gene end was trimmed by 5 bases and the J gene end by 3 bases; junction bases not matched to a gene: 4. CDR1 is SEHNR, CDR2 FQNEAQ, per germline (reference sequence). This CDR3 spans 13 amino acids. The CDR3 loop reads CASSLPSGYEQYF. CDR3 bases: TGTGCCAGCAGCCTCCCTAGCGGCTACGAGCAGTACTTC.

The rearrangement links TRBV6-1 to TRBJ1-1; no clear D gene. The CDR3 covers 14 residues. V shed 4 bases and J shed 1 base, with 10 bases lying between them. Per germline, CDR1 MNHNS and CDR2 SASEGT. The CDR3: CASSATYRNTEAFF. The CDR3 DNA reads TGTGCCAGCAGTGCTACTTACAGGAACACTGAAGCTTTCTTT.

The chain has TRBV4-2 and TRBJ2-1; the D gene is possibly TRBD1 (5 bases). The CDR3 extends over 17 amino acids. CDR1 is LGHNA, CDR2 YNFKEQ, per germline. Trimming stripped 0 bases from V and 6 bases from J, with 18 bases between. CDR3 sequence reads: CASSQEFDRGSGNEQFF. Written as DNA, the CDR3 is TGTGCCAGCAGCCAAGAGTTTGATAGGGGTTCGGGCAATGAGCAGTTCTTC.

V gene TRBV7-2 combines with J gene TRBJ2-1, with D perhaps matching TRBD2 (5 bases). CDR3 size: 13 residues. The V end was cut by 3 bases, the J end by 6 bases, with 9 bases between. Per the germline V gene, CDR1 is SGHTA and CDR2 is FQGNSA. The CDR3, as DNA: TGTGCCAGCAGCTTCGTACTAGGCAATGAGCAGTTCTTC. Translation: CASSFVLGNEQFF.

The chain combines TRBV30 with TRBJ2-5, with D possibly TRBD2 on 5 matching bases. The CDR3 has 13 residues. V shed 0 bases and J shed 13 bases, with 18 bases lying between them. Germline V gene data show CDR1 as GTSNPN and CDR2 as SVGIG (reference sequence). CDR3 sequence: CAWSVRGRSPLYF. The CDR3 coding sequence is TGTGCCTGGAGTGTACGGGGAAGGTCACCTCTGTACTTC.

This chain links TRBV12-5 with TRBJ2-3; 7 nucleotides align to TRBD1. V shed 1 base and J 5 bases; nucleotides not matched to a gene: 3. CDR1 LGHNT and CDR2 FRNRAP come from the germline V gene. The CDR3 sequence is 14 residues long. The CDR3 DNA reads as TGTGCTAGTGGTTTGGAATACAGGGGAGATACGCAGTATTTT. Amino acid sequence: CASGLEYRGDTQYF.

V usage is TRBV7-2 and J usage is TRBJ2-3, with a tentative D call TRBD2 (6 bases). Germline-derived CDR1 and CDR2 are SGHTA and FQGNSA. The V end was cut by 5 bases, the J end by 0 bases, with 12 bases between. The CDR3 totals 15 residues. The CDR3 spells CASSPPSGSTDTQYF. The CDR3 DNA reads as TGTGCCAGCAGCCCCCCCAGCGGGAGCACAGATACGCAGTATTTT.

The gene calls are TRBV29-1 and TRBJ1-1; maybe TRBD1 (6 bases). The CDR3 covers 14 residues. The V gene's germline CDR1 is SQVTM and CDR2 ANQGSEA. With 6 bases removed from V and 8 bases from J, the gap between germline ends came to 22 bases. CDR3 coding DNA: TGCAGCGTGGGGGGGCTAAAGTACGGGAAAGAAGCTTTCTTT. It yields the protein CSVGGLKYGKEAFF.

The chain recombines TRBV5-4 with TRBJ2-5; D is ambiguous. V was trimmed by 0 bases and J by 5 bases, leaving 8 bases between them. The CDR3 extends over 13 amino acids. Germline V gives CDR1 SGHNT, CDR2 YYREEE (reference sequence). The DNA of the CDR3 is TGTGCCAGCAGCTTGGAGGGTTGGGAGACCCAGTACTTC. Its protein product is CASSLEGWETQYF.

V is TRBV28 and J is TRBJ1-3; 7 nucleotides line up with TRBD1. The trim removed 6 bases at V and 0 bases at J, leaving 5 bases unmatched. The CDR3 length is 15 residues. Germline V gives CDR1 MDHEN, CDR2 SYDVKM. The DNA for the CDR3 is TGTGCCAGCAGCGAGCAGGGGGGCTCTGGAAACACCATATATTTT. Translated, it gives CASSEQGGSGNTIYF.

The chain has TRBV28 and TRBJ1-4, with a possible D match to TRBD1 (6 bases). The CDR3 is made up of 15 amino acids. The ends were cut back, 10 bases at V and 7 bases at J, with 22 bases in the middle. Germline V lookup: CDR1 MDHEN, CDR2 SYDVKM. CDR3 sequence (DNA): TGTGCCATTCGTGCCTCACAGGGCCTCGGTGAAAAACTGTTTTTT. Protein sequence: CAIRASQGLGEKLFF.

This clone was found a few times. This chain uses TRBV7-9 with TRBJ1-5, with 7 nucleotides matching TRBD1. The CDR3 consists of 14 residues. V shed 4 bases and J 3 bases; nucleotides not matched to a gene: 3. The germline V gene has CDR1 SEHNR and CDR2 FQNEAQ (reference sequence). The chain's CDR3 is CASSYDRVNQPQHF. For the CDR3, the DNA is TGTGCCAGCAGCTATGACAGGGTCAATCAGCCCCAGCATTTT.

This clone rates as medium-sized. J is TRBJ1-5 and V is TRBV4-1; 7 bases match TRBD1. The CDR3 has 15 residues. Per germline, CDR1 MGHRA and CDR2 YSYEKL. Losses at the gene ends were 2 bases for V and 7 bases for J; bases not matched to a gene: 8. The CDR3 coding sequence is TGCGCCAGCAGCCAAACCAGACAGGGTGGACAGCCCCAGCATTTT. Its protein product is CASSQTRQGGQPQHF.

The rearrangement links TRBV29-1 to TRBJ2-5; D not resolved. CDR1 is SQVTM and CDR2 is ANQGSEA in the germline V gene. This CDR3 is built from 13 residues. Trimming took 6 bases from V and 2 from J, leaving 13 bases between them. The CDR3 spells CSVLPRLQETQYF. In DNA, the CDR3 is TGCAGCGTCCTGCCCAGACTTCAAGAGACCCAGTACTTC.

J is TRBJ2-1 and V is TRBV5-4; 11 nucleotides agree with TRBD2. Unmatched junction bases numbered 5, after V lost 0 bases and J lost 6 bases. The V gene's germline CDR1 is SGHNT and CDR2 YYREEE (reference sequence). The CDR3 is 16 residues long. CDR3 region: CASSLVLAGGLNEQFF. CDR3 bases: TGTGCCAGCAGCTTGGTCCTAGCGGGAGGACTCAATGAGCAGTTCTTC.

The chain has TRBV27 and TRBJ2-7, with D maybe TRBD2 (6 bases). Germline values: CDR1 MNHEY, CDR2 SMNVEV (reference sequence). This CDR3 contains 15 residues. Trimming removed 0 bases at V and 0 bases at J, with 9 bases between. The CDR3 here is CASSLSGGSSYEQYF. The DNA of the CDR3 is TGTGCCAGCAGTTTATCCGGGGGAAGCTCCTACGAGCAGTACTTC.

The rearrangement uses TRBV2 and TRBJ1-5; no reliable D call. The germline V gene encodes CDR1 SNHLY and CDR2 FYNNEI. This CDR3 region has 14 residues. Trimming pared 0 bases from V and 2 bases from J, leaving 5 bases between. CDR3 sequence (DNA): TGTGCCAGCAGTGAAGCGCGGGGCAATCAGCCCCAGCATTTT. It encodes CASSEARGNQPQHF.

The V gene is TRBV20-1, the J gene TRBJ1-2; perhaps TRBD1 as D (5 bases). Trimming cost V 6 bases and J 7 bases, with 12 bases left between them. The V gene's germline CDR1 is DFQATT and CDR2 SNEGSKA (reference sequence). This CDR3 contains 11 residues. The CDR3 region is CSAMGGSGYTF. CDR3 DNA: TGCAGTGCAATGGGGGGGTCTGGCTACACCTTC.

The V gene is TRBV4-1, the J gene TRBJ2-5; D possibly matches TRBD1 or TRBD2 (5 bases each). The CDR3 sequence is 13 residues long. Per germline, CDR1 MGHRA and CDR2 YSYEKL. V gave up 0 bases and J gave up 5 bases, with 7 bases separating them. The CDR3 loop reads CASSQEGVETQYF. DNA for the CDR3: TGCGCCAGCAGCCAAGAGGGGGTCGAGACCCAGTACTTC.

J is TRBJ1-5 and V is TRBV5-1; TRBD1 is a possible D gene (6 bases). CDR1 is SGHRS and CDR2 is YFSETQ in the germline V gene. V lost 0 bases and J 4 bases, leaving 11 bases between the germline ends. CDR3 size: 15 residues. The CDR3 nucleotides read TGCGCCAGCAGCTTGGCCCGGACAGAGAATCAGCCCCAGCATTTT. It encodes CASSLARTENQPQHF.